This T cell receptor beta chain was identified in a study of patients and donors after allogeneic stem cell transplantation. TCRdb used MiXCR to reprocess the RT-PCR reads, holding one entry per CDR3 protein. The table has roughly 190,000 distinct CDR3 sequences, less than 45% seen once. Trimming left V 7 bases short and J 5 bases short, with 11 bases between. The CDR3 loop spans 12 amino acids. Germline V gene lookup returns CDR1 MNHEY and CDR2 SMNVEV (reference sequence). This TCR came from a human donor who was either an allogeneic HSCT recipient or a stem cell or donor lymphocyte infusion donor (not recorded which). It is not recorded whose cells these are; they may come from a transplant donor. The gene calls are TRBV27 and TRBJ1-1; D might be TRBD1 (6 bases). The sequenced sample was blood, either unsorted or a sorted T cell fraction (not recorded which). The CDR3 loop is CASTPGVTEAFF. The CDR3 bases are TGTGCCAGCACCCCAGGGGTAACTGAAGCTTTCTTT.